The entry that follows covers one TCR beta chain sequence. Its antigen is not identified. TCRB transcripts that were expressed got sequenced, as all of the isolated RNA had been reverse transcribed. Measured with immunoSEQ multiplex PCR; TCRdb has only the in-frame clones, and not every one. This table has some 350,000 clones, about 13% appearing once. This CDR3 is 15 amino acids long. Per germline, CDR1 SGHNT and CDR2 YYREEE (reference sequence). V dropped 2 bases and J dropped 3; count of bases not matched to a gene: 5. This entry belongs to a study of beta chain features in type 1 diabetes. Broader study findings: The cDNA sequencing approach could over-represent high-TCR-expressing cells. Fewer insertions but more deletions were seen at VDJ junctions in type 1 diabetes patients. A moderate, significant TCRB CDR3 shortening appeared in type 1 diabetes across four CD4+ subsets.

CD45RO/CCR7/CD25/CD127/CD95/CD27 sorting isolated CD4+ naive, central memory, regulatory and stem cell-like memory cells. The clonotype was recovered from a young woman with type 1 diabetes. The material sequenced was naive CD4+ T cells from blood. The V and J genes are TRBV5-4 and TRBJ2-7; TRBD1 matches 10 bases. The CDR3 protein is CASSFSRDRGYEQYF. The DNA of the CDR3 is TGTGCCAGCAGCTTTTCTAGGGACAGGGGCTACGAGCAGTACTTC. Full variable domain (outside the CDR3, taken from reference TRBV5-4 and TRBJ2-7): ETGVTQSPTHLIKTRGQQVTLRCSSQSGHNTVSWYQQALGQGPQFIFQYYREEENGRGNFPPRFSGLQFPNYSSELNVNALELDDSALYLCASSFSRDRGYEQYFGPGTRLTVT.